The next 30 T cell receptor beta chains were all read from a single sample in a study of breast tumors, draining lymph nodes, adjacent tissues listed by TCRdb under 2016. Lymph node samples were obtained from the axillary draining lymph nodes of breast cancer patients. The library was made by multiplex PCR. Sequenced on an Illumina HiSeq 2000. TCRdb applied fastp at Q25 and MiXCR to the public reads, then kept only in-frame beta chains. When rows share a CDR3 protein, they turn into one entry using the most common DNA and genes. For this sample there are 130,000 or so distinct CDR3 sequences; about a fifth appear just once. The top ten hold approximately 2.7% of the sample. Sample: axillary lymph node tissue. These receptors came from a female donor with breast cancer. Some clones in this sample may be carry-over from other donors' samples.

About this clonotype itself: This may be a read error, as it is one base from a much larger clone. The J gene is TRBJ1-6, the V gene TRBV5-5; 8 bases fit TRBD1. The CDR3 has 16 residues. V lost 7 bases, J lost 7 bases, and 13 bases stayed unmatched. Per the germline V gene, CDR1 is SGHKS and CDR2 is YYEKEE (reference sequence). CDR3 in amino acids: CASGPYSGGWNSPLHF. The CDR3 DNA reads as TGTGCCAGCGGCCCGTACTCAGGGGGCTGGAATTCACCCCTCCACTTT.

The chain employs TRBV28 and TRBJ1-5; tentatively, D is TRBD1 (6 bases). Trimming removed 5 bases at V and 3 bases at J, with 14 bases between. Germline V gene lookup returns CDR1 MDHEN and CDR2 SYDVKM. The CDR3 sequence is 15 residues long. CDR3 region: CASSGGGRVNQPQHF. CDR3 DNA: TGTGCCAGCAGTGGAGGGGGTCGGGTCAATCAGCCCCAGCATTTT.

In its sample, this clonotype was seen many times. The chain uses TRBV4-2 and TRBJ2-1; D may be TRBD1 or TRBD2 (6 bases each). This CDR3 is built from 14 residues. Trimming left V 1 base short and J 7 bases short, with 11 bases between. Germline values: CDR1 LGHNA, CDR2 YNFKEQ. In nucleotides, the CDR3 is TGTGCCAGCAGCCAAGCCCGGAGGGGGAATGAGCAGTTCTTC. Translating gives CASSQARRGNEQFF.

The table lists this clonotype with many counts. The chain links TRBV15 to TRBJ2-5; D gene unclear. Per the germline V gene, CDR1 is LNHNV and CDR2 is YYDKDF (reference sequence). With 0 bases removed from V and 3 bases from J, the gap between germline ends came to 8 bases. This CDR3 has 14 amino acids. The CDR3, as DNA: TGTGCCACCAGCAGAGATTTGCGAGAAGAGACCCAGTACTTC. It encodes CATSRDLREETQYF. Full variable domain (remainder filled in from reference TRBV15 and TRBJ2-5): DAMVIQNPRYQVTQFGKPVTLSCSQTLNHNVMYWYQQKSSQAPKLLFHYYDKDFNNEADTPDNFQSRRPNTSFCFLDIRSPGLGDTAMYLCATSRDLREETQYFGPGTRLLVL.

This clonotype was detected once. With a much larger clone just one base away, this may be a read error. This chain connects TRBV6-2 or TRBV6-3 to TRBJ2-5; D may be TRBD2 (5 bases). Germline lookup yields CDR1 MNHEY and CDR2 SVGEGT. The CDR3 runs 14 residues. The CDR3 DNA follows: TGTGCCAGCAGTTACTTAGCGTTTCATGAGACCCTGTACTTC. Amino acid sequence: CASSYLAFHETLYF.

This clonotype was seen repeatedly, ten times or more. This chain connects TRBV2 to TRBJ1-5, with D perhaps matching TRBD1 (5 bases). This CDR3 has 13 amino acids. Germline CDR1 and CDR2: SNHLY and FYNNEI. The ends were cut back, 0 bases at V and 15 bases at J, with 15 bases in the middle. As DNA, the CDR3 is TGTGCCAGCAGTGAAGCCGGAACAGGAGGGCGGCATTTT. Its translation: CASSEAGTGGRHF.

This clonotype was recorded many times. The V gene is TRBV15, the J gene TRBJ1-6, with 11 bases lining up with TRBD1. The germline gives CDR1 LNHNV, CDR2 YYDKDF (reference sequence). The CDR3 runs to 15 residues. Germline trimming cut 1 base from V and 10 bases from J; bases unmatched to any gene: 3. The CDR3 reads CATSRVDRGRSPLHF. CDR3 coding DNA: TGTGCCACCAGCAGAGTGGACAGGGGGCGATCACCCCTCCACTTT.

This clonotype came up many times. V gene TRBV19 combines with J gene TRBJ1-2; D possibly corresponds to TRBD1 (5 bases). The ends were cut back, 10 bases at V and 2 bases at J, with 8 bases in the middle. The germline CDR1 and CDR2 sequences are LNHDA and SQIVND (reference sequence). This CDR3 has 11 amino acids. The CDR3 sequence is CATSGNYGYTF. CDR3 nucleotides: TGTGCCACCTCAGGGAACTATGGCTACACCTTC.

The V gene is TRBV19, the J gene TRBJ1-3; 9 positions match TRBD1. CDR3 length equals 18 residues. Trimming took 9 bases from V and 0 from J; bases not matched to a gene: 15. Germline assignment: CDR1 LNHDA and CDR2 SQIVND (reference sequence). The CDR3 sequence is CASKSRGTGMISGNTIYF. The DNA for the CDR3 is TGTGCCAGCAAGTCTCGAGGGACAGGGATGATCTCTGGAAACACCATATATTTT.

Worth noting for this clonotype: This may stem from a read error, because a much larger clone lies one nucleotide away. Here the CDR3 omits its conserved ending phenylalanine or tryptophan, so a read error is the likely source. The chain joins TRBV19 to TRBJ2-3, with TRBD1 as a possible D gene (5 bases). Trimming left V 3 bases short and J 0 bases short, with 10 bases between. CDR1 is LNHDA and CDR2 is SQIVND in the germline V gene (reference sequence). The CDR3 loop spans 15 amino acids. The CDR3 loop is CASSIFGASTDTQYL. The CDR3 DNA reads as TGTGCCAGTAGTATTTTTGGGGCTAGCACAGATACGCAGTATCTT.

Points on this clonotype: A much larger clone sits a single nucleotide away, making a read error possible. V is TRBV7-9 and J is TRBJ2-1, with TRBD2 matching over 8 bases. The CDR3 is 15 amino acids. V gave up 2 bases and J gave up 12 bases; unmatched junction bases: 12. Germline CDR1 SEHNR, CDR2 FQNEAQ (reference sequence). The CDR3 protein is CASSLFGTSGPGQFF. As DNA, the CDR3 is TGTGCCAGCAGCTTATTCGGGACTAGTGGACCTGGGCAGTTCTTC.

This clonotype was counted ten times or more. The chain carries TRBV6-5 and TRBJ1-6; D may be TRBD1 (5 bases). Between the trimmed V and J ends, which lost 5 bases and 8 bases, there was a span of 16 bases. Germline V gene sequence: CDR1 MNHEY, CDR2 SVGAGI. This CDR3 is 15 amino acids long. The CDR3 region has the DNA TGTGCCAGCAGTAGAGGCCGGGGGAGTGATTCACCCCTCCACTTT. This sequence encodes CASSRGRGSDSPLHF.

There are many counts of this clonotype. J is TRBJ2-3 and V is TRBV20-1; D possibly matches TRBD1 or TRBD2 (5 bases each). This CDR3 contains 16 residues. Between the trimmed V and J ends, which lost 6 bases and 2 bases, there was a span of 21 bases. Germline V lookup: CDR1 DFQATT, CDR2 SNEGSKA (reference sequence). CDR3 sequence reads: CSATHGASTHTDTQYF. CDR3 in DNA: TGCAGTGCGACCCACGGGGCCTCCACACACACAGATACGCAGTATTTT.

This clonotype was recorded at least ten times. The chain combines TRBV6-2 or TRBV6-3 with TRBJ2-1; 8 bases are shared with TRBD2. This CDR3 has 12 amino acids. The V gene's germline CDR1 is MNHEY and CDR2 SVGEGT. With V trimmed by 5 bases and J by 12 bases, 6 bases remained unmatched. CDR3 sequence (DNA): TGTGCCAGCAGTCCCACTAGCGGAGGGCAGTTCTTC. Residues: CASSPTSGGQFF.

Concerning this clonotype itself: A read error is possible here, since a much larger clone lies one base away. The rearrangement joins TRBV11-3 to TRBJ2-1, with TRBD1 as a possible D gene (8 bases). The CDR3 extends over 15 amino acids. The V end was cut by 5 bases, the J end by 8 bases, with 19 bases between. Germline V gives CDR1 SGHNT, CDR2 YENEEA. The CDR3 region is CASSPQSQGGHEQFF. CDR3 DNA sequence: TGTGCCAGCAGCCCGCAGTCACAGGGGGGGCATGAGCAGTTCTTC.

This clonotype occurred many times. The DNA of the CDR3 is TGTGCCAGCAGCTTACCCCCAGTGACCTCGGCGAACACCGGGGAGCTGTTTTTT. This encodes CASSLPPVTSANTGELFF. The genes are TRBV7-9 and TRBJ2-2; D call uncertain. The V end was cut by 2 bases, the J end by 0 bases, with 16 bases between. CDR3 size: 18 residues. The germline V gene encodes CDR1 SEHNR and CDR2 FQNEAQ (reference sequence).

This clonotype has ten or more counts. The CDR3 DNA follows: TGTGCCAGCAGCTGGAGACTAGCGCAGTACACAGATACGCAGTATTTT. Translated: CASSWRLAQYTDTQYF. The chain is built from TRBV5-6 and TRBJ2-3; 8 bases are shared with TRBD2. With 3 bases clipped from V and 2 bases from J, the junction kept 8 bases outside the gene matches. Germline V gene lookup returns CDR1 SGHDT and CDR2 YYEEEE. The CDR3 runs to 16 residues.

This clonotype was seen ten or more times. This chain links TRBV5-1 with TRBJ2-1; possibly TRBD2 for D (5 bases). The CDR3 sequence is 13 residues long. V lost 0 bases to trimming and J lost 6 bases, with 7 bases between them. The germline V gene encodes CDR1 SGHRS and CDR2 YFSETQ. CDR3 DNA sequence: TGCGCCAGCAGCTTGGTTCGGGGCAATGAGCAGTTCTTC. The encoded protein is CASSLVRGNEQFF.

This clonotype was counted at least ten times. The V gene is TRBV10-3, the J gene TRBJ2-5, with 7 bases matching TRBD2. V lost 3 bases and J lost 3; bases outside the gene matches: 10. CDR3 length equals 16 residues. Germline V lookup: CDR1 ENHRY, CDR2 SYGVKD. CDR3: CAISESRVGGKETQYF. As DNA, the CDR3 is TGTGCCATCAGTGAATCCAGGGTGGGGGGGAAAGAGACCCAGTACTTC.

This clonotype came up many times. The chain couples TRBV6-2 or TRBV6-3 to TRBJ2-7, with D perhaps TRBD2 (6 bases). Germline V gene data show CDR1 as MNHEY and CDR2 as SVGEGT. The CDR3 sequence is 16 residues long. V lost 0 bases and J 1 base, leaving 13 bases between the germline ends. The chain's CDR3 is CASSYSREVLSYEQYF. For the CDR3, the DNA is TGTGCCAGCAGTTACTCTAGGGAGGTTCTGTCCTACGAGCAGTACTTC.

This clonotype came up many times. This chain joins TRBV6-5 and TRBJ2-7; 12 nucleotides agree with TRBD1. CDR1 and CDR2 from the germline V gene are MNHEY and SVGAGI. There are 11 residues in the CDR3. V lost 6 bases to trimming and J lost 12 bases; unmatched junction nucleotides: 3. For the CDR3, the DNA is TGTGCCAGCAGGGGGACAGGGGGCCTGTACTTC. This translates into CASRGTGGLYF.

This clonotype was counted at least ten times. The rearrangement uses TRBV29-1 and TRBJ2-7, with D possibly being TRBD1 (6 bases). Between the trimmed V and J ends, which lost 5 bases and 7 bases, there was a span of 12 bases. Germline-derived CDR1 and CDR2 are SQVTM and ANQGSEA. This CDR3 is built from 11 residues. CDR3 protein: CSVSRGWEQYF. The CDR3 DNA reads TGCAGCGTTTCCAGGGGATGGGAGCAGTACTTC.

This clonotype turned up a few times. The chain carries TRBV30 and TRBJ2-7, with unresolved D. The CDR3 consists of 16 residues. Germline CDR1 and CDR2: GTSNPN and SVGIG (reference sequence). Trimming pared 0 bases from V and 3 bases from J, leaving 18 bases between. Here the CDR3 reads CAWSVHKGLLGYEQYF. For the CDR3, the DNA is TGTGCCTGGAGTGTACATAAGGGTCTTCTCGGCTACGAGCAGTACTTC.

This clonotype has just a few counts. The rearrangement joins TRBV27 to TRBJ2-3, with D perhaps assigned TRBD1 or TRBD2 (5 bases each). This CDR3 contains 13 residues. Germline CDR1 MNHEY, CDR2 SMNVEV (reference sequence). V was cut by 5 bases and J by 6 bases, with 12 bases left in between. In DNA form, the CDR3 reads TGTGCCAGCAGTGGGATCGGGGCGGATACGCAGTATTTT. It specifies CASSGIGADTQYF.

This clonotype was seen at least ten times. The V and J genes are TRBV7-9 and TRBJ2-7; 7 bases are shared with TRBD1. The CDR3 loop spans 14 amino acids. The germline CDR1 and CDR2 sequences are SEHNR and FQNEAQ (reference sequence). Germline trimming cut 5 bases from V and 5 bases from J; bases unmatched to any gene: 9. The CDR3 sequence: CASSTPGQPHEQYF. CDR3 sequence (DNA): TGTGCCAGCAGCACACCGGGACAGCCCCACGAGCAGTACTTC.

Many counts were recorded for this clonotype. V and J are TRBV15 and TRBJ2-7; 10 nucleotides align to TRBD2. Germline CDR1 is LNHNV and CDR2 is YYDKDF (reference sequence). The CDR3 is 16 residues long. V lost 0 bases to trimming and J lost 3 bases; unmatched junction nucleotides: 5. CDR3 loop: CATSRDRVAGGYEQYF. The CDR3 coding sequence is TGTGCCACCAGCAGAGACCGAGTAGCGGGGGGCTACGAGCAGTACTTC.

The sample holds a few counts of this clonotype. This chain links TRBV28 with TRBJ2-2, with TRBD1 matching 8 bases. CDR3 size: 15 residues. The germline V gene encodes CDR1 MDHEN and CDR2 SYDVKM. Trimming cost V 4 bases and J 7 bases; bases outside gene matches: 8. CDR3 residues: CASSSPGQGRGELFF. The CDR3 DNA reads as TGTGCCAGCAGTTCCCCCGGACAGGGCCGCGGGGAGCTGTTTTTT. The whole variable domain, filled in from reference TRBV28 and TRBJ2-2, reads DVKVTQSSRYLVKRTGEKVFLECVQDMDHENMFWYRQDPGLGLRLIYFSYDVKMKEKGDIPEGYSVSREKKERFSLILESASTNQTSMYLCASSSPGQGRGELFFGEGSRLTVL.

This clonotype was counted ten times or more. V gene TRBV11-2 combines with J gene TRBJ2-7; a possible D gene is TRBD1 (5 bases). From germline, CDR1 is SGHAT and CDR2 FQNNGV. The CDR3 loop spans 15 amino acids. V lost 0 bases to trimming and J lost 5 bases, with 14 bases between them. The DNA for the CDR3 is TGTGCCAGCAGCTTAGACGGGCAGGGTCCCCACGAGCAGTACTTC. This codes for CASSLDGQGPHEQYF.

This clonotype was counted at least ten times. A read error may account for a junction end that differs from germline. The CDR3 loop is CASTRDYKQYF. The DNA of the CDR3 is TGTGCCAGCACAAGGGACTACAAGCAGTACTTC. The V call is TRBV2, the J call TRBJ2-7; 7 nucleotides align to TRBD2. This CDR3 contains 11 residues. Per the germline V gene, CDR1 is SNHLY and CDR2 is FYNNEI.

To note about this clonotype: A much larger clone lies a single base off, so this may be a read error. The conserved closing phenylalanine or tryptophan is absent in this CDR3, likely reflecting a read error. The CDR3 DNA reads TGTGCCACCAGCAGAGATCGGGGTGGCTACACCCTC. Its protein product is CATSRDRGGYTL. V gene TRBV15 combines with J gene TRBJ1-2; no clear D gene. Germline V gives CDR1 LNHNV, CDR2 YYDKDF (reference sequence). The CDR3 contains 12 residues. Trimming took 0 bases from V and 7 from J, leaving 6 bases between them.